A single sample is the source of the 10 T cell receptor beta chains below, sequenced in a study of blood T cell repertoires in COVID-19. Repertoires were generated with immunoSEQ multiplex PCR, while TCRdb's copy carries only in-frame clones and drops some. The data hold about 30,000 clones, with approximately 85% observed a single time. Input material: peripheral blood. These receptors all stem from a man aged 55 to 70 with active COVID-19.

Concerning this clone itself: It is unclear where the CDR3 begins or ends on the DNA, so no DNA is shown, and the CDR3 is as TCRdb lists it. This chain's CDR3 is CAISTSDRIGTEAFF. J is TRBJ1-1 and V is TRBV10-3; the table's D call of TRBD1 was not tested on the DNA. The CDR3 extends over 15 residues, inclusive of both ends. Germline V gene sequence: CDR1 ENHRY, CDR2 SYGVKD.

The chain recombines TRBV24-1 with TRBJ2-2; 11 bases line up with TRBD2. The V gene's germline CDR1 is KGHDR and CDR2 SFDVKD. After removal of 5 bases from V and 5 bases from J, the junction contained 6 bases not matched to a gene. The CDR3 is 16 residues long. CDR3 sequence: CATSATSGSRTGELFF. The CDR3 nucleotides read TGTGCCACCAGTGCAACTAGCGGGAGTCGGACCGGGGAGCTGTTTTTT.

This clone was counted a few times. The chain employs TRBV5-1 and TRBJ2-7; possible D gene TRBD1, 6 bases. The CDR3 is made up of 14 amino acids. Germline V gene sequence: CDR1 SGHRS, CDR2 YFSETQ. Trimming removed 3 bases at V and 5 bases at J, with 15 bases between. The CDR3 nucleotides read TGCGCCAGCAGCTGGAGTCGACAGGTTAACGAGCAGTACTTC. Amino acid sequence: CASSWSRQVNEQYF.

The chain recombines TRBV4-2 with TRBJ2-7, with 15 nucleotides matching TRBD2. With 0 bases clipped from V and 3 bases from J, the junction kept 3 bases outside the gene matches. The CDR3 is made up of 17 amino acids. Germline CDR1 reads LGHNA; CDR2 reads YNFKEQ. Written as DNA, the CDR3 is TGTGCCAGCAGCCAAGAGTGGGGACTAGCGGGAGGCTACGAGCAGTACTTC. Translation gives CASSQEWGLAGGYEQYF.

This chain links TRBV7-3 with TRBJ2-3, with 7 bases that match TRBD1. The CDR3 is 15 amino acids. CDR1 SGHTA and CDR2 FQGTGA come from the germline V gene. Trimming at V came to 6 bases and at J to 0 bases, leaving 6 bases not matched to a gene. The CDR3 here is CASRPGTASTDTQYF. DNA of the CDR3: TGTGCCAGCAGGCCAGGGACAGCGAGCACAGATACGCAGTATTTT.

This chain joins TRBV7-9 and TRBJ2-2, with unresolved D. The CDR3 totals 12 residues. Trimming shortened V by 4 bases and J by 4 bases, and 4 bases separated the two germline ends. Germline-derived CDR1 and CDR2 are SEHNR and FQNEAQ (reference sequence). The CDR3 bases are TGTGCCAGCAGCTCCCTCACCGGGGAGCTGTTTTTT. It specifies CASSSLTGELFF.

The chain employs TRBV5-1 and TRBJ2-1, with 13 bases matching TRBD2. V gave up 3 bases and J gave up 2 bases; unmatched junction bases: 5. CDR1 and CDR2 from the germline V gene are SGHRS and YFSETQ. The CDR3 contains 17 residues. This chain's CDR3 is CASSWAGTSGAYNEQFF. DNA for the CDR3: TGCGCCAGCAGCTGGGCCGGGACTAGCGGGGCCTACAATGAGCAGTTCTTC.

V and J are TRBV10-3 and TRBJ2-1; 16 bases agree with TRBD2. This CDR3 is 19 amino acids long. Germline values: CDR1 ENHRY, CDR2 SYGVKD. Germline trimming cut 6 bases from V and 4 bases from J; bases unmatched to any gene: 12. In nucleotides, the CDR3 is TGTGCCATCAGGGGACTAGCGGGAGGGCCGAATACCCCTTACAATGAGCAGTTCTTC. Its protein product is CAIRGLAGGPNTPYNEQFF.

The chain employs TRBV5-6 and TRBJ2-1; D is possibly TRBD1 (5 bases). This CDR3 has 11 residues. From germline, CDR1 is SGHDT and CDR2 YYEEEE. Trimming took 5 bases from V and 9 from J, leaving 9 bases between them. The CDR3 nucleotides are TGTGCCAGCAGGGGGCACCTTGAGCAGTTCTTC. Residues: CASRGHLEQFF.

CDR3 in DNA: TGTGCCAGCAATTTTCGCGGGACAGGAGAAGAGACCCAGTACTTC. It specifies CASNFRGTGEETQYF. V gene TRBV7-9 combines with J gene TRBJ2-5; TRBD1 agrees at 8 bases. The germline gives CDR1 SEHNR, CDR2 FQNEAQ (reference sequence). Germline trimming cut 7 bases from V and 3 bases from J; bases unmatched to any gene: 10. The CDR3 loop spans 15 amino acids.